This TCR beta chain was found in a study of blood T cell repertoires in COVID-19. Study as a whole: Whether acute or convalescent, the COVID-19 samples came from the United States, Italy and Spain.

Generated by immunoSEQ multiplex PCR, the TCRdb table keeps only in-frame clones and is missing some. The repertoire consists of about 170,000 clones, with over 65% occurring once and the leading ten covering around 8.1%. Germline V gene data show CDR1 as MNHEY and CDR2 as SVGAGI. CDR3 length equals 14 residues. The ends were cut back, 1 base at V and 5 bases at J, with 11 bases in the middle. Sequencing was carried out using peripheral blood. The chain recombines TRBV6-5 with TRBJ2-5; D possibly corresponds to TRBD1 (7 bases). This TCR came from a man in his 60s with acute or convalescent COVID-19. As DNA, the CDR3 is TGTGCCAGCAGTTACTGGACAGGAGGGGAGACCCAGTACTTC. This gives the protein CASSYWTGGETQYF.